Listed here are 20 T cell receptor beta chains from one sample, sequenced in a study of identical twins. MiXCR, run by TCRdb on the 5' RACE reads, gives a single entry per CDR3 protein. The sample holds about 530,000 distinct CDR3 sequences, around 15% seen once. This sample was shared with a second study, whose subject was yellow fever vaccine responses in identical twins.

Sequenced sample: CD4+ T cells sorted from blood. The receptors come from a woman under 30 in good health.

This clonotype was detected a few times. This chain joins TRBV24-1 and TRBJ2-1; 8 nucleotides line up with TRBD1. CDR1 and CDR2 (germline): KGHDR, SFDVKD. The V segment lost 8 bases and the J segment 8 bases; nucleotides outside the gene matches: 10. There are 14 residues in the CDR3. The CDR3, as DNA: TGTGCCACCAAGAAAGGACAGGGACGGGATGAGCAGTTCTTC. Protein: CATKKGQGRDEQFF.

This clonotype has a handful of counts. This chain links TRBV4-1 with TRBJ2-3; 7 nucleotides agree with TRBD2. This CDR3 contains 16 residues. The V segment lost 5 bases and the J segment 0 bases; nucleotides outside the gene matches: 8. Germline-derived CDR1 and CDR2 are MGHRA and YSYEKL. CDR3 DNA sequence: TGCGCCAGCAGCAGAACCCGACTAGCCAGCACAGATACGCAGTATTTT. It yields the protein CASSRTRLASTDTQYF.

V is TRBV5-1 and J is TRBJ2-1, with 9 bases that match TRBD2. V gave up 5 bases and J gave up 3 bases; unmatched junction bases: 12. The germline gives CDR1 SGHRS, CDR2 YFSETQ. The CDR3 is 17 residues long. The CDR3 spells CASRGVSGGQLYNEQFF. The DNA of the CDR3 is TGCGCCAGCAGGGGGGTCAGCGGGGGGCAACTCTACAATGAGCAGTTCTTC. Supplemented by reference TRBV5-1 and TRBJ2-1, the full variable domain reads KAGVTQTPRYLIKTRGQQVTLSCSPISGHRSVSWYQQTPGQGLQFLFEYFSETQRNKGNFPGRFSGRQFSNSRSEMNVSTLELGDSALYLCASRGVSGGQLYNEQFFGPGTRLTVL.

CDR3 nucleotide sequence: TGTGCCAGCAGTTCCCAGTTTGGGACAGGGGTAGCCAAAAACATTCAGTACTTC. This codes for CASSSQFGTGVAKNIQYF. This sequence joins TRBV28 and TRBJ2-4; 10 nucleotides line up with TRBD1. The ends lost 4 bases at V and 0 bases at J; junction bases unmatched: 9. This CDR3 spans 18 amino acids. CDR1 MDHEN and CDR2 SYDVKM come from the germline V gene.

This chain uses TRBV6-5 with TRBJ1-5; maybe TRBD1 (5 bases). This CDR3 contains 14 residues. Trimming stripped 4 bases from V and 2 bases from J, with 9 bases between. Germline assignment: CDR1 MNHEY and CDR2 SVGAGI. CDR3 in amino acids: CASSSLGGNQPQHF. The CDR3 nucleotides read TGTGCCAGCAGTTCACTGGGGGGCAATCAGCCCCAGCATTTT.

This chain's CDR3 is CASSGHGGSEAFF. DNA for the CDR3: TGCGCCAGCAGCGGGCATGGAGGGAGTGAAGCTTTCTTT. V gene TRBV5-1 combines with J gene TRBJ1-1; D gene uncertain. Trimming stripped 4 bases from V and 7 bases from J, with 14 bases between. The CDR3 runs to 13 residues. Germline V gives CDR1 SGHRS, CDR2 YFSETQ.

This sequence joins TRBV6-5 and TRBJ1-6; 7 bases align to TRBD1. CDR1 and CDR2 (germline): MNHEY, SVGAGI. This CDR3 spans 17 amino acids. With 5 bases clipped from V and 0 bases from J, the junction kept 7 bases outside the gene matches. The CDR3 nucleotides read TGTGCCAGCAGTAACCGACAGGGACCCTCCTATAATTCACCCCTCCACTTT. As protein: CASSNRQGPSYNSPLHF.

This clonotype was detected only a few times. This chain connects TRBV28 to TRBJ2-5, with TRBD2 matching over 11 bases. V gave up 7 bases and J gave up 1 base; unmatched junction bases: 23. The germline V gene has CDR1 MDHEN and CDR2 SYDVKM. CDR3 size: 21 residues. This chain's CDR3 is CASTPDRPSRLAGKLQETQYF. The CDR3 coding sequence is TGTGCCAGCACCCCGGACAGACCCTCAAGACTAGCGGGGAAACTCCAAGAGACCCAGTACTTC.

The chain employs TRBV28 and TRBJ2-2; no definite D call. V dropped 1 base and J dropped 6 bases, with 9 bases sitting between them. This CDR3 spans 14 amino acids. Germline V gives CDR1 MDHEN, CDR2 SYDVKM. The CDR3: CASSLSGPAGELFF. For the CDR3, the DNA is TGTGCCAGCAGTTTATCCGGCCCCGCCGGGGAGCTGTTTTTT.

V and J are TRBV19 and TRBJ1-2; 9 bases are a match to TRBD1. The CDR3 is 13 amino acids. The germline gives CDR1 LNHDA, CDR2 SQIVND (reference sequence). V shed 5 bases, J shed 8 bases, and the junction held 6 bases outside the gene matches. The CDR3 coding sequence is TGTGCCAGTAGTTCTACAGGGGGCGACGGCTACACCTTC. Protein product: CASSSTGGDGYTF. Together with reference TRBV19 and TRBJ1-2, the CDR3 gives the full variable domain: DGGITQSPKYLFRKEGQNVTLSCEQNLNHDAMYWYRQDPGQGLRLIYYSQIVNDFQKGDIAEGYSVSREKKESFPLTVTSAQKNPTAFYLCASSSTGGDGYTFGSGTRLTVV.

This clonotype was observed a handful of times. This rearrangement joins TRBV9 to TRBJ1-3; no firm D call. The ends were cut back, 0 bases at V and 3 bases at J, with 1 base in the middle. In germline, CDR1 is SGDLS, CDR2 YYNGEE. This CDR3 contains 12 residues. CDR3 sequence reads: CASSVGGNTIYF. In DNA, the CDR3 is TGTGCCAGCAGCGTAGGTGGAAACACCATATATTTT. Full variable domain (outside the CDR3, taken from reference TRBV9 and TRBJ1-3): DSGVTQTPKHLITATGQRVTLRCSPRSGDLSVYWYQQSLDQGLQFLIQYYNGEERAKGNILERFSAQQFPDLHSELNLSSLELGDSALYFCASSVGGNTIYFGEGSWLTVV.

At least ten counts were recorded for this clonotype. The chain employs TRBV5-5 and TRBJ2-3; D gene unclear. Per the germline V gene, CDR1 is SGHKS and CDR2 is YYEKEE (reference sequence). V was trimmed by 0 bases and J by 6 bases, leaving 8 bases between them. This CDR3 has 13 amino acids. The CDR3 DNA is TGTGCCAGCAGCTTGGCCGGATCGGATACGCAGTATTTT. Protein sequence: CASSLAGSDTQYF. Full variable domain (outside the CDR3, taken from reference TRBV5-5 and TRBJ2-3): DAGVTQSPTHLIKTRGQQVTLRCSPISGHKSVSWYQQVLGQGPQFIFQYYEKEERGRGNFPDRFSARQFPNYSSELNVNALLLGDSALYLCASSLAGSDTQYFGPGTRLTVL.

This clonotype was recorded at least ten times. The rearrangement joins TRBV10-3 to TRBJ1-4, with unresolved D. Trimming removed 2 bases from V and 0 bases from J, with 4 bases in between. The CDR3 is 14 residues long. Germline lookup yields CDR1 ENHRY and CDR2 SYGVKD. As DNA, the CDR3 is TGTGCCATCAGTGAGGTCGCAACTAATGAAAAACTGTTTTTT. It codes for CAISEVATNEKLFF.

The chain combines TRBV3-1 with TRBJ1-6; no definite D call. The CDR3 is 14 amino acids. The V end was cut by 8 bases, the J end by 5 bases, with 13 bases between. CDR1 and CDR2 from the germline V gene are LGHDT and YNNKEL (reference sequence). This CDR3 reads CASRPPNHNSPLHF. In nucleotides, the CDR3 is TGTGCCAGCCGGCCCCCGAATCATAATTCACCCCTCCACTTT. Full variable domain (rest looked up from reference TRBV3-1 and TRBJ1-6): DTAVSQTPKYLVTQMGNDKSIKCEQNLGHDTMYWYKQDSKKFLKIMFSYNNKELIINETVPNRFSPKSPDKAHLNLHINSLELGDSAVYFCASRPPNHNSPLHFGNGTRLTVT.

This clonotype came up many times. The chain uses TRBV5-1 and TRBJ2-1, with D possibly matching TRBD2 (6 bases). The V and J ends lost 4 bases and 9 bases respectively, with 35 bases between them. The germline V gene encodes CDR1 SGHRS and CDR2 YFSETQ. The CDR3 contains 20 residues. The CDR3 coding sequence is TGCGCCAGCAGCCCGGTTTCTCAAGCTGTAACATTGTGGGGACTCAGTGAGCAGTTCTTC. Translation gives CASSPVSQAVTLWGLSEQFF.

This clonotype was found a few times. This chain connects TRBV7-6 to TRBJ2-3; possible D gene TRBD2, 5 bases. The CDR3 sequence is 16 residues long. CDR1 and CDR2 from the germline V gene are SGHVS and FNYEAQ. V was pared by 4 bases and J by 6 bases, with 20 bases between. CDR3 DNA sequence: TGTGCCAGCAGCTCCCGATTGGGAACGCGCGGGGATACGCAGTATTTT. The encoded protein is CASSSRLGTRGDTQYF.

This clonotype was counted at least ten times. The chain has TRBV29-1 and TRBJ2-7, with 11 bases lining up with TRBD1. Per the germline V gene, CDR1 is SQVTM and CDR2 is ANQGSEA. Trimming cost V 5 bases and J 4 bases; bases outside gene matches: 4. The CDR3 contains 13 residues. CDR3 residues: CSVWTGGLYEQYF. The CDR3 coding sequence is TGCAGCGTTTGGACAGGGGGCTTATACGAGCAGTACTTC.

The chain has TRBV6-1 and TRBJ2-4; 12 bases line up with TRBD2. CDR1 MNHNS and CDR2 SASEGT come from the germline V gene. Trimming removed 6 bases from V and 3 bases from J; junction bases left unmatched: 6. This CDR3 has 16 residues. The CDR3 DNA sequence: TGTGCCAGCAGAAGACTAGCGGGAGAGAGCAAAAACATTCAGTACTTC. As protein: CASRRLAGESKNIQYF.

In its sample, this clonotype was seen a few times. The J gene is TRBJ2-7, the V gene TRBV10-3; 10 bases line up with TRBD1. V shed 5 bases and J 6 bases; nucleotides not matched to a gene: 7. This CDR3 is built from 14 residues. Germline V gives CDR1 ENHRY, CDR2 SYGVKD. The CDR3 protein is CAISTGTGVGEQYF. The DNA of the CDR3 is TGTGCCATCAGTACCGGGACAGGGGTGGGCGAGCAGTACTTC.

This clonotype occurred a few times. The CDR3 loop reads CSVPGGSGSTDTQYF. The CDR3 nucleotides read TGCAGTGTGCCGGGTGGTAGCGGGAGCACAGATACGCAGTATTTT. This rearrangement joins TRBV20-1 to TRBJ2-3; 7 positions match TRBD2. The CDR3 runs to 15 residues. CDR1 and CDR2 (germline): DFQATT, SNEGSKA (reference sequence). J lost 0 bases, V lost 7 bases, and 10 bases had no gene match.